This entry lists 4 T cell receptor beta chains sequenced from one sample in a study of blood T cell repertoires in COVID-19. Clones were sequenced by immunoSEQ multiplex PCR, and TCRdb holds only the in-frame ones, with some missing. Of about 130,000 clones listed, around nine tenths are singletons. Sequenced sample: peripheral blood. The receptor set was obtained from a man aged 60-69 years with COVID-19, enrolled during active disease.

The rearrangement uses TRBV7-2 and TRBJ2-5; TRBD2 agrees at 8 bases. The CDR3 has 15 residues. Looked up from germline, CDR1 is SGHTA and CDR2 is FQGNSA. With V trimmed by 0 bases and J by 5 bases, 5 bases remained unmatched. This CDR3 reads CASSLASGVGETQYF. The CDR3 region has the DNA TGTGCCAGCAGCTTAGCTAGCGGGGTGGGGGAGACCCAGTACTTC. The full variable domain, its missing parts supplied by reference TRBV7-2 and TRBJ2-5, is GAGVSQSPSNKVTEKGKDVELRCDPISGHTALYWYRQSLGQGLEFLIYFQGNSAPDKSGLPSDRFSAERTGGSVSTLTIQRTQQEDSAVYLCASSLASGVGETQYFGPGTRLLVL.

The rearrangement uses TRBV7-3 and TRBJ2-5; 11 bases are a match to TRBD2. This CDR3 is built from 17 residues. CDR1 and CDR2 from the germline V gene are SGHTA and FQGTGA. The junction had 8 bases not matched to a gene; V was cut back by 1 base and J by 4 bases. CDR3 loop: CASSLISGGAAGETQYF. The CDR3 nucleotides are TGTGCCAGCAGCTTAATTAGCGGGGGGGCCGCAGGAGAGACCCAGTACTTC.

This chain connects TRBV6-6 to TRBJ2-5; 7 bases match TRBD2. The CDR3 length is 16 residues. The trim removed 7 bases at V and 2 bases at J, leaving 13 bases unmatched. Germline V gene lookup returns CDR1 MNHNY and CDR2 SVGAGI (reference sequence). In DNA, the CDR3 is TGTGCCAGCATGAAGGGTCTCGGGGGAGGGCAAGAGACCCAGTACTTC. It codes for CASMKGLGGGQETQYF.

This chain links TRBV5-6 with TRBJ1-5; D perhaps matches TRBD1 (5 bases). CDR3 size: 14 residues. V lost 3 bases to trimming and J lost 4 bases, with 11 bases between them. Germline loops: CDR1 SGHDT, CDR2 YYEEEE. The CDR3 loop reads CASSSGGRNQPQHF. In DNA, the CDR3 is TGTGCCAGCAGCTCCGGGGGGAGGAATCAGCCCCAGCATTTT.